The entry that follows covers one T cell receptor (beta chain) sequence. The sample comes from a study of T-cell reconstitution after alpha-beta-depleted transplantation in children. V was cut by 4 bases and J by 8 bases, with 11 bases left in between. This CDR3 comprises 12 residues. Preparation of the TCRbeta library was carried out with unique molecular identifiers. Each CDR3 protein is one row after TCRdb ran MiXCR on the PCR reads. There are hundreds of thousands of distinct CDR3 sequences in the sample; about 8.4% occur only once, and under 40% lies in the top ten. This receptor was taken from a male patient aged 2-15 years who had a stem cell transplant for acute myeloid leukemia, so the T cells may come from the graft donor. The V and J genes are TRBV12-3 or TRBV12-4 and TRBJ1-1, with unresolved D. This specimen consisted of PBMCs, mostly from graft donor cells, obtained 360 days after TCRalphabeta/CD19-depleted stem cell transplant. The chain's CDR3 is CASSSDGAEAFF. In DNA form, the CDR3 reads TGTGCCAGCAGTTCGGACGGTGCGGAAGCTTTCTTT.